One sample yielded the 25 T cell receptor beta chains listed below, sequenced in a study of Tregs in tolerant kidney transplant recipients. Repertoires were generated with immunoSEQ multiplex PCR, while TCRdb's copy carries only in-frame clones and drops some. This repertoire includes 20,000 to 30,000 clones. Recipients received nonmyeloablative bone marrow transplants from related graft donors, with transient mixed chimerism. Sequenced material: CD4+ T cells from blood (PBMCs), taken 6 months after the transplant. The receptors shown here come from a human patient who received a combined kidney and bone marrow transplant. The graft donor may have given rise to some T cells.

Concerning this clone itself: The read terminates 3 residues ahead of where the CDR3 ends, so the germline J gene completes it. The chain joins TRBV12-3 or TRBV12-4 to TRBJ2-7; D is uncertain. The CDR3 has 14 residues. The germline V and J ends were trimmed by 1 base and 3 bases, with 10 bases remaining between them. The CDR3 DNA, read in part, is TGTGCCAGCAGTTTAGTTCCGGTTAACTACGAG. Protein sequence: CASSLVPVNYE. The full CDR3 protein reads CASSLVPVNYEQYF.

Points on this clone: The read terminates 3 residues before the CDR3 end, so the remaining end is supplied by the germline J gene. V and J are TRBV30 and TRBJ1-2, with D unresolved. The V end was cut by 2 bases, the J end by 3 bases, with 16 bases between. This CDR3 is built from 15 residues. The germline V gene encodes CDR1 GTSNPN and CDR2 SVGIG (reference sequence). The CDR3 bases that were read are TGTGCCTGGAGTCCGGGTCTTATAAAGGACTATGGC. It specifies CAWSPGLIKDYG. The complete CDR3 reads CAWSPGLIKDYGYTF.

CDR3 bases read: TGCAGTGCTGAGACAGGCAGCTCCTACGAG. Its protein is CSAETGSSYE. The CDR3, in full, reads CSAETGSSYEQYF. This sequence joins TRBV20-1 and TRBJ2-7, with D possibly matching TRBD1 (6 bases). The sequenced fragment ends 3 residues before the CDR3 boundary, so the rest is inferred from the germline J gene. CDR1 and CDR2 from the germline V gene are DFQATT and SNEGSKA (reference sequence). CDR3 length: 13 residues. Trimming stripped 5 bases from V and 0 bases from J, with 11 bases between.

Concerning this clone itself: The DNA ends 3 residues before the CDR3 does, and the rest of the CDR3 is filled in from the germline J gene. The rearrangement uses TRBV7-9 and TRBJ2-5, with D maybe TRBD2 (6 bases). Trimming stripped 4 bases from V and 4 bases from J, with 13 bases between. The CDR3 is 14 amino acids. The germline V gene has CDR1 SEHNR and CDR2 FQNEAQ (reference sequence). The CDR3: CASSSAGRGETQYF. The sequenced CDR3 bases are TGTGCCAGCAGCTCCGCGGGGCGGGGAGAGACC.

Incomplete CDR3 DNA: TGTGCCAGCTCACCAAAGGACAACCAAGAGACC. Amino acid sequence: CASSPKDNQET. The entire CDR3 protein is CASSPKDNQETQYF. The chain uses TRBV18 and TRBJ2-5, with D possibly being TRBD1 (5 bases). The CDR3 end lies 3 residues beyond the end of the read and is filled in from the germline J gene. Trimming left V 2 bases short and J 0 bases short, with 7 bases between. CDR1 is KGHSH and CDR2 is LQKENI in the germline V gene. This CDR3 has 14 amino acids.

A note on this clone: The read falls 3 residues short of the CDR3 end, and the missing part is taken from the germline J gene. The chain uses TRBV11-3 and TRBJ1-1; D not certain. V gave up 8 bases and J gave up 1 base, with 11 bases separating them. CDR1 is SGHNT, CDR2 YENEEA, per germline. This CDR3 has 13 amino acids. The CDR3 loop is CASALGGNTEAFF. The part of the CDR3 DNA that was read is TGTGCCAGCGCCCTAGGCGGGAACACTGAA.

On this clone itself: The CDR3 end lies 3 residues beyond the end of the read and is filled in from the germline J gene. This sequence joins TRBV7-2 and TRBJ2-5; D is unresolved. V was cut by 5 bases and J by 5 bases, with 15 bases left in between. Germline V gene data show CDR1 as SGHTA and CDR2 as FQGNSA. The length of the CDR3 is 14 residues. The CDR3 reads CASSPLVGGETQYF. The sequenced CDR3 bases are TGTGCCAGCAGCCCTCTGGTTGGTGGCGAGACC.

In regard to this clone: The read terminates 3 residues ahead of where the CDR3 ends, so the germline J gene completes it. The chain employs TRBV5-1 and TRBJ2-1; TRBD1 might be the D (6 bases). There are 15 residues in the CDR3. V was cut by 6 bases and J by 1 base, with 14 bases left in between. In germline, CDR1 is SGHRS, CDR2 YFSETQ. The sequenced part of the CDR3 DNA is TGCGCCAGCACGAGGGACAACCCTTCCTACAATGAG. This gives the protein CASTRDNPSYNE. The entire CDR3 protein reads CASTRDNPSYNEQFF.

Regarding this clone: The missing CDR3 end, 3 residues past where the read stops, is filled in from the germline J gene. V usage is TRBV7-9 and J usage is TRBJ1-1; D might be TRBD1 (5 bases). The CDR3 runs 15 residues. Germline values: CDR1 SEHNR, CDR2 FQNEAQ (reference sequence). Trimming took off 5 bases at V and 0 bases at J, with 13 bases between the two ends. The CDR3 protein is CASSRRQKMNTEAFF. CDR3 bases read: TGTGCCAGCAGCAGAAGACAGAAAATGAACACTGAA.

Worth noting for this clone: With the read ending 3 residues before the CDR3 end, the germline J gene is used to fill in that end. V and J are TRBV10-3 and TRBJ2-5, with D perhaps matching TRBD1 (5 bases). V was trimmed by 0 bases and J by 7 bases, leaving 15 bases between them. CDR1 and CDR2 (germline): ENHRY, SYGVKD. This CDR3 comprises 15 residues. CDR3 DNA (partial): TGTGCCATCAGTGAGTCATATAAGGGGCAGAGGACC. The encoded protein is CAISESYKGQRT. In full, the CDR3 reads CAISESYKGQRTQYF.

In the case of this clone: The DNA ends 3 residues before the CDR3 does, and the rest of the CDR3 is filled in from the germline J gene. V is TRBV4-2 and J is TRBJ1-6, with 10 bases matching TRBD1. Per germline, CDR1 LGHNA and CDR2 YNFKEQ. Unmatched junction bases numbered 9, after V lost 3 bases and J lost 10 bases. This CDR3 comprises 16 residues. CDR3 DNA (partial): TGTGCCAGCAGCCAGACCCGGACAGGGGGTAAATCACCC. Amino acids: CASSQTRTGGKSP. The full CDR3 protein reads CASSQTRTGGKSPLHF.

As regards this clone: The read ends 3 residues shy of where the CDR3 ends; the end is completed using the germline J gene. The V gene is TRBV6-2 or TRBV6-3, the J gene TRBJ2-7; TRBD2 matches at 7 bases. Trimming took 7 bases from V and 4 from J; bases not matched to a gene: 7. CDR1 and CDR2 from the germline V gene are MNHEY and SVGEGT. This CDR3 spans 13 amino acids. The CDR3: CASTPAGLYEQYF. The DNA read from the CDR3 is TGTGCCAGCACCCCAGCGGGATTGTACGAG.

As concerns this clone: The read gets to within 3 residues of the CDR3 end, and the germline J gene fills in the rest. This chain joins TRBV7-2 and TRBJ1-1; D call uncertain. Germline CDR1 is SGHTA and CDR2 is FQGNSA. The CDR3 runs 14 residues. V gave up 5 bases and J gave up 1 base, with 11 bases separating them. The CDR3 DNA, read in part, is TGTGCCAGCAGCCCCTTCCCCCGGAACACTGAA. It codes for CASSPFPRNTE. The CDR3 as a whole reads CASSPFPRNTEAFF.

Turning to this clone: The read ends 3 residues early relative to the CDR3; the germline J gene fills the gap. The chain links TRBV5-1 to TRBJ2-1; TRBD2 agrees at 9 bases. Per the germline V gene, CDR1 is SGHRS and CDR2 is YFSETQ. This CDR3 region has 15 residues. The V segment lost 2 bases and the J segment 3 bases; nucleotides outside the gene matches: 3. CDR3 loop: CASSFKAGGYNEQFF. The CDR3 DNA, read in part, is TGCGCCAGCAGCTTCAAAGCGGGAGGCTACAATGAG. The full variable domain, with the rest looked up from reference TRBV5-1 and TRBJ2-1, is KAGVTQTPRYLIKTRGQQVTLSCSPISGHRSVSWYQQTPGQGLQFLFEYFSETQRNKGNFPGRFSGRQFSNSRSEMNVSTLELGDSALYLCASSFKAGGYNEQFFGPGTRLTVL.

For this clone: The CDR3 end lies 3 residues beyond the end of the read and is filled in from the germline J gene. The genes are TRBV10-3 and TRBJ1-1; TRBD1 is a possible D gene (6 bases). The CDR3 loop spans 13 amino acids. CDR1 ENHRY and CDR2 SYGVKD come from the germline V gene. V dropped 9 bases and J dropped 5 bases, with 16 bases sitting between them. This chain's CDR3 is CAITGQGGTEAFF. The sequenced CDR3 bases are TGTGCCATAACAGGGCAGGGAGGAACTGAA.

Comment on this clone: From the germline J gene comes the end of the CDR3, since the read stops 3 residues before it. The gene calls are TRBV6-2 or TRBV6-3 and TRBJ2-7; D remains unclear. The germline V and J ends were trimmed by 7 bases and 2 bases, with 9 bases remaining between them. Germline CDR1 MNHEY, CDR2 SVGEGT. The CDR3 contains 12 residues. The DNA read from the CDR3 is TGTGCCAGCACAGACACCGCCTACGAG. It specifies CASTDTAYE. The whole CDR3 protein is CASTDTAYEQYF.

Judged by frequency, this clone is medium-sized. The read terminates 3 residues before the CDR3 end, so the remaining end is supplied by the germline J gene. This same CDR3 is encoded by further DNA sequences in the sample. This sequence joins TRBV7-9 and TRBJ1-4, with 9 bases aligning to TRBD1. The CDR3 loop spans 14 amino acids. The germline CDR1 and CDR2 sequences are SEHNR and FQNEAQ (reference sequence). V was pared by 1 base and J by 6 bases, with 0 bases of the junction left unmatched. The sequenced part of the CDR3 DNA is TGTGCCAGCAGCTTAGGACAGGGGGATGAAAAA. It encodes CASSLGQGDEK. The entire CDR3 reads CASSLGQGDEKLFF.

As regards this clone: The sequenced fragment ends 3 residues before the CDR3 boundary, so the rest is inferred from the germline J gene. The V and J genes are TRBV7-6 and TRBJ2-7, with 7 bases fitting TRBD2. The CDR3 totals 15 residues. Germline CDR1 SGHVS, CDR2 FNYEAQ. With V trimmed by 2 bases and J by 4 bases, 8 bases remained unmatched. The CDR3 sequence is CASSLSGGKGYEQYF. Incomplete CDR3 DNA: TGTGCCAGCAGCTTATCCGGGGGGAAGGGATACGAG.

For this clone: The CDR3 end lies 3 residues beyond the end of the read and is filled in from the germline J gene. The J gene is TRBJ2-5, the V gene TRBV20-1; D possibly corresponds to TRBD2 (6 bases). CDR3 length: 15 amino acids. The germline gives CDR1 DFQATT, CDR2 SNEGSKA (reference sequence). V was cut by 0 bases and J by 4 bases, with 15 bases left in between. This chain's CDR3 is CSAREPLAGIETQYF. The sequenced part of the CDR3 DNA is TGCAGTGCTAGAGAACCACTAGCAGGAATAGAGACC.

Turning to this clone: The CDR3 end lies 3 residues beyond the end of the read and is filled in from the germline J gene. The J gene is TRBJ1-2, the V gene TRBV7-7; the D gene is possibly TRBD1 (6 bases). Germline loops: CDR1 SSHAT, CDR2 FNYEAQ (reference sequence). This CDR3 contains 13 residues. Incomplete CDR3 DNA: TGTGCCAGCAGCTTAGACAGGGTGAAGGGC. Translating it yields CASSLDRVKG. The whole CDR3 sequence is CASSLDRVKGYTF.

Incomplete CDR3 DNA: TGTGCCAGCAGCTTAATTCGTCGTCGGGGGAAAGGAGTAAACTATGGC. This encodes CASSLIRRRGKGVNYG. The CDR3 as a whole reads CASSLIRRRGKGVNYGYTF. The genes are TRBV7-3 and TRBJ1-2; weak D call: TRBD1 (5 bases). The read terminates 3 residues ahead of where the CDR3 ends, so the germline J gene completes it. The CDR3 length is 19 residues. Trimming removed 1 base at V and 2 bases at J, with 23 bases between. Germline V CDR1 and CDR2: SGHTA, FQGTGA.

A word on this clone: The read stops 3 residues short of the end of the CDR3; the missing end is completed from the germline J gene. The genes are TRBV19 and TRBJ2-7, with a possible D match to TRBD1 (6 bases). This CDR3 spans 15 amino acids. Germline V CDR1 and CDR2: LNHDA, SQIVND (reference sequence). Trimming removed 6 bases at V and 2 bases at J, with 17 bases between. CDR3 DNA, as far as it was read: TGTGCCAGTAGCAAAACACAAGGGGGTACCTACGAG. Protein product: CASSKTQGGTYE. The whole CDR3 is CASSKTQGGTYEQYF. The full variable domain, completed using reference TRBV19 and TRBJ2-7, is DGGITQSPKYLFRKEGQNVTLSCEQNLNHDAMYWYRQDPGQGLRLIYYSQIVNDFQKGDIAEGYSVSREKKESFPLTVTSAQKNPTAFYLCASSKTQGGTYEQYFGPGTRLTVT.

Concerning this clone: The missing CDR3 end, 3 residues past where the read stops, is filled in from the germline J gene. The V call is TRBV19, the J call TRBJ1-6; possibly TRBD1 for D (5 bases). The ends were cut back, 5 bases at V and 0 bases at J, with 17 bases in the middle. The CDR3 sequence is 18 residues long. Germline CDR1 and CDR2: LNHDA and SQIVND (reference sequence). CDR3 DNA, as far as it was read: TGTGCCAGTAGTCCAACGTCGGGGGGGAGCTCCTATAATTCACCC. Translating gives CASSPTSGGSSYNSP. The whole CDR3 is CASSPTSGGSSYNSPLHF.

Points on this clone: The read terminates 3 residues ahead of where the CDR3 ends, so the germline J gene completes it. The chain couples TRBV18 to TRBJ2-5, with TRBD2 identical over 9 bases. CDR3 length: 16 residues. Per germline, CDR1 KGHSH and CDR2 LQKENI. V lost 3 bases, J lost 2 bases, and 7 bases stayed unmatched. The CDR3 DNA, read in part, is TGTGCCAGCTCACCCCCGACTAGCGGCAGTCAAGAGACC. Translation: CASSPPTSGSQET. The entire CDR3 sequence reads CASSPPTSGSQETQYF.

As concerns this clone: Read data end 3 residues before the CDR3 end; the end is taken from the germline J gene. The rearrangement joins TRBV5-1 to TRBJ2-3; tentative D call: TRBD2 (5 bases). Trimming took off 4 bases at V and 6 bases at J, with 9 bases between the two ends. CDR3 length: 12 residues. Germline V gives CDR1 SGHRS, CDR2 YFSETQ. The CDR3 region is CASSPPGDTQYF. The CDR3 bases that were read are TGCGCCAGCAGCCCACCGGGGGATACG.